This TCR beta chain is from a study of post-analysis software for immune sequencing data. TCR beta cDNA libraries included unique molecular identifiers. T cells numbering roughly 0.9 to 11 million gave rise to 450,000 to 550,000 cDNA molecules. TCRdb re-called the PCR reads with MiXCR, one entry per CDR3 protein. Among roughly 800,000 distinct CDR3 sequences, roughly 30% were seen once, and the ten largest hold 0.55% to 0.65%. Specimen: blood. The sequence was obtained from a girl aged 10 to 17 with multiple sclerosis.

This CDR3 reads CSVEGGDRGTYEQYF. DNA for the CDR3: TGCAGCGTCGAGGGGGGGGACAGGGGCACCTACGAGCAGTACTTC. V gene TRBV29-1 combines with J gene TRBJ2-7, with 10 bases matching TRBD1. This CDR3 contains 15 residues. Germline-derived CDR1 and CDR2 are SQVTM and ANQGSEA. The V segment lost 6 bases and the J segment 2 bases; nucleotides outside the gene matches: 10.